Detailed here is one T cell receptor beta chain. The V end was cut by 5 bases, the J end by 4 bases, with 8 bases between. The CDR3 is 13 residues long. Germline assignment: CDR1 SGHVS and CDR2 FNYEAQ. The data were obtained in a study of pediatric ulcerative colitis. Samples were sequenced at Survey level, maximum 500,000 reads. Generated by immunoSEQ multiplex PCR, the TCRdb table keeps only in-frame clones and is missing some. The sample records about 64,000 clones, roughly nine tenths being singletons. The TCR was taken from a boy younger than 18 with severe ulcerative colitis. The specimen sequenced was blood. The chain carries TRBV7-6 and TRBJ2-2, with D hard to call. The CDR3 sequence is CASSTILTGELFF. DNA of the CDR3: TGTGCCAGCAGCACCATCCTCACCGGGGAGCTGTTTTTT.